This paragraph covers one T cell receptor (beta chain) sequence. Its specificity is unknown. This CDR3 comprises 15 residues. CDR1 and CDR2 from the germline V gene are LGHDT and YNNKEL (reference sequence). V was pared by 1 base and J by 7 bases, with 13 bases between. These data belong to a study of T cell responses to AZD1222 COVID-19 vaccine. Whole-study findings and limits: White British donors predominated, females outnumbered males, and clonal diversity was possibly underestimated. Only a handful of AZD1222 recipients were seropositive at baseline. Sampling captured repertoires only after the peak T cell response. Spike-wide coverage was observed for vaccine-associated CD4 TCRs, with dominant responses at 160-218 and 743-854.

Assay: immunoSEQ multiplex PCR; the TCRdb copy retains only in-frame clones and omits some. The sample includes 95,000 to 150,000 clones, less than 90% of them seen just once. The J gene is TRBJ1-4, the V gene TRBV3-1 (or the pseudogene TRBV3-2); D perhaps matches TRBD1 (5 bases). This TCR was sampled from an adult in good health. Specimen: peripheral blood, collected on day 0 of AZD1222 vaccination. The CDR3 bases are TGTGCCAGCAGCCAAGCTCCAGGGTCGGGTGAAAAACTGTTTTTT. It encodes CASSQAPGSGEKLFF.